The source of this T cell receptor (beta chain) is a study of cytomegalovirus exposure and HLA in healthy donors. The study's findings and limits: When presence/absence was analysed, sequencing depth was taken to be roughly uniform across donors. Being productive about 87% or about 30% of the time was typical of most TCR beta V segments in an earlier analysis.

The PCR contained 60 Vbeta and 13 Jbeta primers. Profiled with immunoSEQ multiplex PCR; TCRdb holds only in-frame clones, not every one. Of 150,000 to 200,000 clones listed, around 73% were seen once; the top ten hold around 2.4%. A remark on this clone: Antigen: not known.

The sequenced sample consisted of PBMCs. The clonotype comes from a man aged 60-69 years in good health and CMV-seronegative.

CDR3 region: CASAGAGANVLTF. The CDR3 nucleotides read TGTGCTAGCGCGGGGGCGGGGGCCAACGTCCTGACTTTC. The chain carries TRBV12-5 and TRBJ2-6; possibly TRBD2 for D (7 bases). The CDR3 sequence is 13 residues long. Trimming cost V 9 bases and J 4 bases, with 10 bases left between them. Germline V lookup: CDR1 LGHNT, CDR2 FRNRAP.